The 19 T cell receptor beta chains below come from one sample, sequenced in a study of CD8+CD57+ T cells in acquired aplastic anemia. Genomic DNA templated the TCR beta VDJ and CDR3 profiling. TCRdb reprocessed the reads with MiXCR, giving one entry per CDR3 protein. Here the sample spans some 92,000 distinct CDR3 sequences, 55% to 80% being singletons. Sequencing was done on patients that had shown CD8+CD57+ cell expansion by flow cytometry. The sequenced material came from sorted CD4+, CD8+, or CD8+CD57+ T cells (not recorded which) from PBMCs. The receptors were sampled from a human donor with aplastic anemia.

This clonotype was counted at least ten times. V and J are TRBV6-1 and TRBJ1-4; TRBD1 matches 9 bases. This CDR3 contains 16 residues. V gave up 4 bases and J gave up 8 bases; unmatched junction bases: 11. Germline values: CDR1 MNHNS, CDR2 SASEGT. The CDR3 reads CASSATPGTGLEKLFF. Here the CDR3 DNA reads TGTGCCAGCAGTGCGACCCCCGGGACAGGGCTAGAAAAACTGTTTTTT.

This clonotype was detected only a few times. The chain joins TRBV20-1 to TRBJ1-2; the D gene is possibly TRBD1 (5 bases). Germline values: CDR1 DFQATT, CDR2 SNEGSKA (reference sequence). This CDR3 is built from 14 residues. Trimming pared 1 base from V and 5 bases from J, leaving 14 bases between. The CDR3 here is CSARGAGSRYGYTF. For the CDR3, the DNA is TGCAGTGCTAGAGGGGCAGGGAGTCGGTATGGCTACACCTTC.

On this clonotype: Its ends do not fully match the called genes, so a read error is possible. This rearrangement joins TRBV12-3 or TRBV12-4 to TRBJ1-1; TRBD1 is a possible D gene (6 bases). The CDR3 is made up of 13 amino acids. As DNA, the CDR3 is TGTGCCAGCAGTGACCGGGACAACACTGAGGCTTTCTTT. Protein product: CASSDRDNTEAFF.

V usage is TRBV5-1 and J usage is TRBJ2-7, with TRBD1 matching 7 bases. The CDR3 extends over 13 amino acids. The V and J ends lost 7 bases and 1 base, in that order; junction bases with no gene match: 5. Germline CDR1 SGHRS, CDR2 YFSETQ. The CDR3 bases are TGCGCCAGCCGTAAGACAGGGTCCTACGAGCAGTACTTC. Amino acid sequence: CASRKTGSYEQYF.

This clonotype was seen a few times. This chain links TRBV10-3 with TRBJ2-7; D perhaps matches TRBD2 (5 bases). CDR3 size: 18 residues. CDR1 is ENHRY and CDR2 is SYGVKD in the germline V gene. Deletions cut 5 bases from V and 2 bases from J, with 25 bases between. CDR3 in DNA: TGTGCCATCAGTTCCATAGTTAGCGACAAATTTAAGACCTACGAGCAGTACTTC. Protein product: CAISSIVSDKFKTYEQYF.

This chain links TRBV19 with TRBJ2-5; 10 positions agree with TRBD1. The CDR3 consists of 14 residues. With V trimmed by 6 bases and J by 5 bases, 6 bases remained unmatched. Looked up from germline, CDR1 is LNHDA and CDR2 is SQIVND (reference sequence). CDR3 residues: CASRKTGGPETQYF. In DNA, the CDR3 is TGTGCCAGTAGGAAGACAGGGGGCCCGGAGACCCAGTACTTC.

The CDR3 DNA reads as TGCAGTGCTAGAGTGGATCTGGCAGGGGGAGATTCACCCCTCCACTTT. It yields the protein CSARVDLAGGDSPLHF. J is TRBJ1-6 and V is TRBV20-1; 7 nucleotides match TRBD1. V shed 1 base, J shed 8 bases, and the junction held 11 bases outside the gene matches. The germline V gene has CDR1 DFQATT and CDR2 SNEGSKA (reference sequence). The CDR3 covers 16 residues.

The chain employs TRBV20-1 and TRBJ2-7; D tentatively fits TRBD1 or TRBD2 (5 bases each). The last part of the DNA fits TRBJ2-1 better; the J call may be wrong. CDR3 size: 13 residues. The germline V gene has CDR1 DFQATT and CDR2 SNEGSKA (reference sequence). CDR3 bases: TGCAGTGCCACGGGACCGTTAAACAATGAGCAGTTCTTC. Translation: CSATGPLNNEQFF.

This chain uses TRBV13 with TRBJ1-2; TRBD1 matches 9 bases. V lost 0 bases, J lost 7 bases, and 0 bases stayed unmatched. This CDR3 comprises 13 residues. Germline CDR1 PRHDT, CDR2 FYEKMQ (reference sequence). Here the CDR3 reads CASSLGQGAGYTF. In DNA form, the CDR3 reads TGTGCCAGCAGCTTAGGACAGGGGGCTGGCTACACCTTC.

This clonotype came up many times. The J gene is TRBJ2-3, the V gene TRBV5-6; 10 nucleotides agree with TRBD1. The CDR3 has 18 amino acids. CDR1 and CDR2 (germline): SGHDT, YYEEEE. Losses at the gene ends were 0 bases for V and 1 base for J; bases not matched to a gene: 8. CDR3 protein: CASSLGGTGVFGTDTQYF. The CDR3 region has the DNA TGTGCCAGCAGCTTGGGGGGGACAGGGGTTTTTGGCACAGATACGCAGTATTTT.

This CDR3 is CSARNMMRASEGYTF. CDR3 in DNA: TGCAGTGCTAGGAACATGATGCGGGCCTCGGAGGGCTACACCTTC. The J gene is TRBJ1-2, the V gene TRBV20-1; D is unclear. This CDR3 comprises 15 residues. CDR1 and CDR2 from the germline V gene are DFQATT and SNEGSKA (reference sequence). Trimming removed 3 bases at V and 8 bases at J, with 22 bases between.

V is TRBV7-9 and J is TRBJ1-5; D is possibly TRBD1 (6 bases). V lost 6 bases and J 7 bases, leaving 10 bases between the germline ends. There are 12 residues in the CDR3. Germline V gene lookup returns CDR1 SEHNR and CDR2 FQNEAQ (reference sequence). This chain's CDR3 is CASSRGGQPQHF. The CDR3 region has the DNA TGTGCCAGCAGTCGAGGGGGGCAGCCCCAGCATTTT.

This clonotype occurred once. The V call is TRBV29-1, the J call TRBJ2-5; 8 bases align to TRBD1. The CDR3 runs to 15 residues. Germline trimming cut 7 bases from V and 4 bases from J; bases unmatched to any gene: 14. Germline values: CDR1 SQVTM, CDR2 ANQGSEA. CDR3 DNA: TGCAGCGGGACAGGGTCTGCGGCCAGAACAGAGACCCAGTACTTC. Its protein is CSGTGSAARTETQYF.

This clonotype was counted a few times. The chain is built from TRBV2 and TRBJ2-3; either TRBD1 or TRBD2 may fit D (5 bases each). CDR1 is SNHLY, CDR2 FYNNEI, per germline. The length of the CDR3 is 14 residues. Trimming left V 6 bases short and J 2 bases short, with 12 bases between. In DNA, the CDR3 is TGTGCCAGCAGCGGGGACGACCCCACAGATACGCAGTATTTT. This translates into CASSGDDPTDTQYF.

The chain has TRBV20-1 and TRBJ2-7, with D possibly matching TRBD1 (5 bases). CDR1 DFQATT and CDR2 SNEGSKA come from the germline V gene (reference sequence). Trimming removed 0 bases from V and 2 bases from J, with 8 bases in between. This CDR3 is 13 amino acids long. CDR3 sequence: CSAREAGTYEQYF. The CDR3 nucleotides read TGCAGTGCTAGAGAGGCAGGGACCTACGAGCAGTACTTC.

The V gene is TRBV10-3, the J gene TRBJ2-3; D ambiguous. CDR1 and CDR2 (germline): ENHRY, SYGVKD. This CDR3 has 12 residues. The ends were cut back, 4 bases at V and 5 bases at J, with 7 bases in the middle. In DNA, the CDR3 is TGTGCCATCAGTGGTCTGGGAGATACGCAGTATTTT. Translating gives CAISGLGDTQYF.

This clonotype was recorded a few times. This chain connects TRBV20-1 to TRBJ1-6; the match to TRBD1 covers 7 bases. CDR3 size: 15 residues. J gave up 9 bases and V 5 bases, and 13 bases lay outside the gene matches. Germline CDR1 is DFQATT and CDR2 is SNEGSKA (reference sequence). CDR3 DNA sequence: TGCAGTGCTCCAGGCCTGGGACAGATTAGTTCACCCCTCCACTTT. This gives the protein CSAPGLGQISSPLHF.

This chain connects TRBV2 to TRBJ1-6; D unclear. The CDR3 sequence is 12 residues long. V was pared by 5 bases and J by 7 bases, with 6 bases between. The germline V gene encodes CDR1 SNHLY and CDR2 FYNNEI. The CDR3 is CASSYTNSPLHF. DNA for the CDR3: TGTGCCAGCAGTTACACCAATTCACCCCTCCACTTT.

This clonotype was counted a few times. The V gene is TRBV2, the J gene TRBJ2-1; D call uncertain. The length of the CDR3 is 14 residues. With 8 bases removed from V and 1 base from J, the gap between germline ends came to 12 bases. Germline lookup yields CDR1 SNHLY and CDR2 FYNNEI. The CDR3 loop reads CASEVIGSYNEQFF. For the CDR3, the DNA is TGTGCCAGCGAAGTGATTGGATCCTACAATGAGCAGTTCTTC.